Below, 25 T cell receptor beta chains from the same sample are listed, as sequenced in a study of CD8 T cells in Susac syndrome. The authors reverse transcribed roughly 0.5 to 1 ug RNA with random hexamers. TCRdb processed the immunoSEQ multiplex PCR reads anew with MiXCR; each CDR3 protein has one entry. The data contain roughly 150,000 distinct CDR3 sequences, approximately 95% of them singletons. The source material was CD8+ T cells from PBMCs. The receptor set was obtained from a human donor with Susac syndrome.

In this sample, this clonotype turned up once. The chain couples TRBV7-9 to TRBJ2-2; 8 positions agree with TRBD2. Losses at the gene ends were 6 bases for V and 1 base for J; bases not matched to a gene: 7. The CDR3 extends over 16 amino acids. The germline gives CDR1 SEHNR, CDR2 FQNEAQ (reference sequence). The CDR3 region has the DNA TGTGCCAGCAGTGGTATCCGGGAGGGGAACACCGGGGAGCTGTTTTTT. As protein: CASSGIREGNTGELFF.

This rearrangement joins TRBV20-1 to TRBJ2-7; perhaps TRBD2 as D (5 bases). V lost 0 bases to trimming and J lost 0 bases, with 9 bases between them. Germline assignment: CDR1 DFQATT and CDR2 SNEGSKA (reference sequence). This CDR3 comprises 14 residues. The CDR3 sequence is CSARDRTHSYEQYF. The CDR3 coding sequence is TGCAGTGCTAGAGATCGGACTCACTCCTACGAGCAGTACTTC.

V gene TRBV20-1 combines with J gene TRBJ2-4, with D perhaps being TRBD1 or TRBD2 (5 bases each). Trimming stripped 5 bases from V and 8 bases from J, with 16 bases between. Germline CDR1 and CDR2: DFQATT and SNEGSKA (reference sequence). The CDR3 extends over 13 amino acids. The CDR3 protein is CSARGDPVDIQYF. For the CDR3, the DNA is TGCAGTGCTCGAGGGGATCCGGTGGACATTCAGTACTTC.

The genes are TRBV20-1 and TRBJ2-7, with 8 bases fitting TRBD2. The CDR3 is 11 residues long. V shed 3 bases and J 7 bases; nucleotides not matched to a gene: 2. Germline V gives CDR1 DFQATT, CDR2 SNEGSKA (reference sequence). CDR3 coding DNA: TGCAGTGCTAGTCGACTAGCGGAGCAGTACTTC. It yields the protein CSASRLAEQYF.

The chain combines TRBV9 with TRBJ2-6, with TRBD2 matching 12 bases. Germline V gives CDR1 SGDLS, CDR2 YYNGEE. The CDR3 runs to 18 residues. Trimming took 2 bases from V and 4 from J; bases not matched to a gene: 7. Here the CDR3 DNA reads TGTGCCAGCAGCGTCTCTAGCGGGAGGGCCACAGGGGCCAACGTCCTGACTTTC. This encodes CASSVSSGRATGANVLTF.

CDR3 protein: CASSPPAANIQYF. The DNA for the CDR3 is TGTGCCAGCAGCCCACCCGCGGCAAACATTCAGTACTTC. V usage is TRBV9 and J usage is TRBJ2-4, with no clear D. The CDR3 runs to 13 residues. Looked up from germline, CDR1 is SGDLS and CDR2 is YYNGEE. V shed 4 bases and J shed 6 bases, with 11 bases lying between them.

The chain combines TRBV10-3 with TRBJ2-3; TRBD1 aligns across 9 bases. This CDR3 region has 15 residues. The V and J ends lost 10 bases and 2 bases, in that order; junction bases with no gene match: 10. In germline, CDR1 is ENHRY, CDR2 SYGVKD. CDR3 in DNA: TGTGCCACCAACCTGGGACAGGGTCCCACAGATACGCAGTATTTT. Residues: CATNLGQGPTDTQYF.

This chain joins TRBV29-1 and TRBJ2-7; 9 bases are a match to TRBD2. CDR1 SQVTM and CDR2 ANQGSEA come from the germline V gene. This CDR3 region has 12 residues. The ends lost 7 bases at V and 7 bases at J; junction bases unmatched: 8. DNA for the CDR3: TGCAGCGCCTTAGCGGGAGCGGGGGAGCAGTACTTC. The encoded protein is CSALAGAGEQYF.

The J gene is TRBJ2-7, the V gene TRBV29-1; D ambiguous. CDR3 length: 11 amino acids. Germline lookup yields CDR1 SQVTM and CDR2 ANQGSEA. Trimming pared 5 bases from V and 4 bases from J, leaving 9 bases between. The CDR3 region has the DNA TGCAGCGTTATGGACGGGTACGAGCAGTACTTC. It yields the protein CSVMDGYEQYF.

This chain links TRBV10-3 with TRBJ1-5; D possibly corresponds to TRBD1 (5 bases). CDR1 and CDR2 from the germline V gene are ENHRY and SYGVKD. The CDR3 spans 14 residues. The ends were cut back, 4 bases at V and 5 bases at J, with 12 bases in the middle. The CDR3 spells CAISAAGLYQPQHF. In nucleotides, the CDR3 is TGTGCCATCAGTGCAGCAGGGTTGTATCAGCCCCAGCATTTT.

This chain connects TRBV3-1 to TRBJ2-3; 12 bases are shared with TRBD2. J gave up 6 bases and V 2 bases, and 9 bases lay outside the gene matches. The length of the CDR3 is 17 residues. Germline CDR1 is LGHDT and CDR2 is YNNKEL (reference sequence). The CDR3 here is CASSQRLAGEFGDTQYF. CDR3 coding DNA: TGTGCCAGCAGCCAACGACTAGCGGGAGAGTTTGGTGATACGCAGTATTTT.

This chain links TRBV11-2 with TRBJ1-2; unclear D gene. This CDR3 has 13 residues. V was shortened by 0 bases and J by 4 bases, with 6 bases between the two germline ends. CDR1 SGHAT and CDR2 FQNNGV come from the germline V gene. CDR3 sequence: CASSLDLSYGYTF. The CDR3 DNA reads TGTGCCAGCAGCTTAGATCTCTCCTATGGCTACACCTTC.

The V call is TRBV12-3 or TRBV12-4, the J call TRBJ1-1; D is undetermined. The CDR3 has 17 residues. Trimming removed 3 bases at V and 1 base at J, with 18 bases between. The CDR3 bases are TGTGCCAGCAGTTTGTGGGTCTTCGGGCGTGGGAACACTGAAGCTTTCTTT. Amino acid sequence: CASSLWVFGRGNTEAFF.

The chain employs TRBV29-1 and TRBJ2-7; 8 nucleotides agree with TRBD2. V was pared by 6 bases and J by 7 bases, with 5 bases of the junction left unmatched. Per germline, CDR1 SQVTM and CDR2 ANQGSEA. CDR3 length equals 11 residues. CDR3 coding DNA: TGCAGCGTGGGCGGGAGGCAGGAGCAGTACTTC. Translating gives CSVGGRQEQYF.

The chain uses TRBV19 and TRBJ1-2, with TRBD1 as a possible D gene (5 bases). This CDR3 spans 14 amino acids. Between the trimmed V and J ends, which lost 8 bases and 4 bases, there was a span of 17 bases. Germline lookup yields CDR1 LNHDA and CDR2 SQIVND (reference sequence). The CDR3 spells CASGEGLTPYGYTF. The CDR3 region has the DNA TGTGCCAGTGGCGAGGGACTGACGCCCTATGGCTACACCTTC.

The chain recombines TRBV24-1 with TRBJ1-5; D may be TRBD1 (6 bases). This CDR3 region has 21 residues. Trimming stripped 0 bases from V and 6 bases from J, with 29 bases between. Per the germline V gene, CDR1 is KGHDR and CDR2 is SFDVKD. The CDR3 is CATSDLPWGLIYRGAIQPQHF. The CDR3 bases are TGTGCCACCAGTGATTTGCCCTGGGGACTGATCTACCGGGGGGCAATTCAGCCCCAGCATTTT.

The rearrangement uses TRBV27 and TRBJ1-1; maybe TRBD1 (6 bases). The germline V gene encodes CDR1 MNHEY and CDR2 SMNVEV (reference sequence). The CDR3 runs 15 residues. V gave up 4 bases and J gave up 2 bases, with 14 bases separating them. CDR3: CASSSYQGTNTEAFF. DNA for the CDR3: TGTGCCAGCAGTTCGTACCAGGGGACCAACACTGAAGCTTTCTTT.

The chain couples TRBV5-1 to TRBJ2-1; TRBD2 might be the D (6 bases). This CDR3 has 14 residues. Germline V gene lookup returns CDR1 SGHRS and CDR2 YFSETQ. V lost 1 base and J lost 7, with 12 bases in between. CDR3: CASSLPGARNEQFF. The CDR3 coding sequence is TGCGCCAGCAGCTTGCCGGGAGCGAGAAATGAGCAGTTCTTC.

This chain links TRBV9 with TRBJ2-2, with 7 bases matching TRBD2. V shed 6 bases and J 5 bases; nucleotides not matched to a gene: 7. CDR1 and CDR2 from the germline V gene are SGDLS and YYNGEE. This CDR3 comprises 14 residues. This CDR3 is CASMRETGTGELFF. Written as DNA, the CDR3 is TGTGCCAGCATGCGGGAGACGGGAACCGGGGAGCTGTTTTTT.

This sequence joins TRBV12-3 or TRBV12-4 and TRBJ2-7; 7 positions agree with TRBD2. V was clipped by 7 bases and J by 5 bases; unmatched bases: 5. This CDR3 has 12 residues. CDR3 protein: CASTVGGDEQYF. CDR3 DNA: TGTGCCAGCACAGTGGGAGGGGACGAGCAGTACTTC.

V and J are TRBV9 and TRBJ2-5, with D possibly being TRBD2 (7 bases). Germline V CDR1 and CDR2: SGDLS, YYNGEE. The CDR3 is made up of 14 amino acids. Between the trimmed V and J ends, which lost 3 bases and 3 bases, there was a span of 12 bases. Here the CDR3 DNA reads TGTGCCAGCAGCGCCGGGGGGCACAAAGAGACCCAGTACTTC. Amino acids: CASSAGGHKETQYF.

J is TRBJ1-1 and V is TRBV19; D unclear. The CDR3 loop spans 15 amino acids. Trimming removed 7 bases at V and 3 bases at J, with 18 bases between. Germline assignment: CDR1 LNHDA and CDR2 SQIVND (reference sequence). The chain's CDR3 is CASIHPKGSDTEAFF. The CDR3 DNA reads TGTGCCAGTATTCACCCGAAAGGGTCGGACACTGAAGCTTTCTTT.

The CDR3 nucleotides are TGCAGCGTTCAGACAGGGTACCAAGAGACCCAGTACTTC. Encoded protein: CSVQTGYQETQYF. The chain combines TRBV29-1 with TRBJ2-5; 7 bases are shared with TRBD1. Germline V gene lookup returns CDR1 SQVTM and CDR2 ANQGSEA. J was trimmed by 0 bases and V by 5 bases; bases with no gene match: 3. The CDR3 covers 13 residues.

The chain uses TRBV4-1 and TRBJ2-7; 10 positions agree with TRBD2. This CDR3 spans 15 amino acids. Germline assignment: CDR1 MGHRA and CDR2 YSYEKL. V lost 2 bases to trimming and J lost 1 base; unmatched junction nucleotides: 2. Here the CDR3 DNA reads TGCGCCAGCAGCCAACAAGCGGGAGGGTCCTACGAGCAGTACTTC. Protein product: CASSQQAGGSYEQYF.

V gene TRBV6-5 combines with J gene TRBJ2-3; D is perhaps TRBD1 or TRBD2 (5 bases each). The CDR3 sequence is 14 residues long. V lost 8 bases, J lost 2 bases, and 14 bases lay in between. Per germline, CDR1 MNHEY and CDR2 SVGAGI. The CDR3 region has the DNA TGTGCCAGCTTCTCTGAGGGGAACACAGATACGCAGTATTTT. This sequence encodes CASFSEGNTDTQYF.